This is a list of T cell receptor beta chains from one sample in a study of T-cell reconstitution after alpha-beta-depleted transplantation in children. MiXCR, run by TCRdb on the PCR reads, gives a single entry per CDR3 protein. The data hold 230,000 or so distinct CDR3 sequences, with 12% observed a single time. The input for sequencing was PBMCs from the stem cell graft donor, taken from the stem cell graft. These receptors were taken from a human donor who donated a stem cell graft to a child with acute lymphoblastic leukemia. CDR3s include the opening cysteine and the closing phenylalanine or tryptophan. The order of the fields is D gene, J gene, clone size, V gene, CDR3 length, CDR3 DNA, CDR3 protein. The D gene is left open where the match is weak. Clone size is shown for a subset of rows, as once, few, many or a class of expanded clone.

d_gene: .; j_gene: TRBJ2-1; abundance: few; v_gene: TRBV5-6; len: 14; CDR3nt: TGTGCCAGCACCGTCCGGGGCCGGGGGCCTGGGCAGTTCTTC; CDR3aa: CASTVRGRGPGQFF
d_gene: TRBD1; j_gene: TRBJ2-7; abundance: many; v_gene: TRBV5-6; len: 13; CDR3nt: TGTGCCAGCAGCCCAGGGGGCCTCTACGAGCAGTACTTC; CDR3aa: CASSPGGLYEQYF
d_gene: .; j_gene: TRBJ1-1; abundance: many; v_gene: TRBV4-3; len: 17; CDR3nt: TGCGCCAGCAGCCAAGAGCCATTTGGACAGATGAACACTGAAGCTTTCTTT; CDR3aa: CASSQEPFGQMNTEAFF
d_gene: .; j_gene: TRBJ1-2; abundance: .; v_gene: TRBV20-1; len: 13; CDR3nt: TGCAGTGCCCCGCTTCAGGGGAGCTATGGCTACACCTTC; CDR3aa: CSAPLQGSYGYTF
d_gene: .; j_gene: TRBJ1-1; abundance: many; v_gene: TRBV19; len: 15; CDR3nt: TGTGCCAGTAGTATAGAGGGGGAGGCGAACACTGAAGCTTTCTTT; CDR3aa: CASSIEGEANTEAFF
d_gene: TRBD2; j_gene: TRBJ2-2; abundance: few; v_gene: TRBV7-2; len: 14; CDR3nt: TGTGCCAGCAGCATCAGACTAGCTTCCGGGGAGCTGTTTTTT; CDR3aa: CASSIRLASGELFF
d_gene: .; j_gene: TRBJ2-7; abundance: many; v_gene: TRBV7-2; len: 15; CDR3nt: TGTGCCAGCACCGTCACAAAGGAGTCCTCCTACGAGCAGTACTTC; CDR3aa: CASTVTKESSYEQYF
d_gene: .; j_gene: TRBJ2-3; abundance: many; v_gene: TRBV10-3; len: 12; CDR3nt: TGTGCCATCACCGAGGGTAGAAAGGCGCAGTATTTT; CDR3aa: CAITEGRKAQYF
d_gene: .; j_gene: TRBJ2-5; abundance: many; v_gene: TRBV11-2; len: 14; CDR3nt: TGTGCCAGCAGTGTTCAGGGGCCCCAAGAGACCCAGTACTTC; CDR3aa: CASSVQGPQETQYF
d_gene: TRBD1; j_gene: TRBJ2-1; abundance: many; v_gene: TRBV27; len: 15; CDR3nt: TGTGCCAGCAGTTCCCGGGACAGGGGCTACAATGAGCAGTTCTTC; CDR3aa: CASSSRDRGYNEQFF
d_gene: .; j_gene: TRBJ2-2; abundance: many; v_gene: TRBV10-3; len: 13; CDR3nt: TGTGCCATCTCCTGGGAACGGACCGGGGAGCTGTTTTTT; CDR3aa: CAISWERTGELFF
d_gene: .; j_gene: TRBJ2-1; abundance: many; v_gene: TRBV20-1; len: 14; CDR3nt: TGCAGTGCTAGAACAGGGTTTGAGTACAATGAGCAGTTCTTC; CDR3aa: CSARTGFEYNEQFF
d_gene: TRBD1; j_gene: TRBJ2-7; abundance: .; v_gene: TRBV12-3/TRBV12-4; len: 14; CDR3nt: TGTGCCAGCAGTTTAGGGACAGGGGGGGACGAGCAGTACTTC; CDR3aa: CASSLGTGGDEQYF
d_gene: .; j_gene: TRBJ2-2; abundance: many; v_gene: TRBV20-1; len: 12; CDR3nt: TGCAGTGCTAGACGGGGCCAGGGGGAGCTGTTTTTT; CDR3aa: CSARRGQGELFF
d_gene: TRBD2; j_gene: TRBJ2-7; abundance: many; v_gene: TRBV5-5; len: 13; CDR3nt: TGTGCCAGCAGCTGGACTAGCGGCTACGAGCAGTACTTC; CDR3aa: CASSWTSGYEQYF
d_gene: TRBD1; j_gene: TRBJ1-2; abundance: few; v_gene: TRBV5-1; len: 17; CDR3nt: TGCGCCAGCAGCTTGGCGGGACAGGGAGGTCGTGGTTATGGCTACACCTTC; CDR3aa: CASSLAGQGGRGYGYTF
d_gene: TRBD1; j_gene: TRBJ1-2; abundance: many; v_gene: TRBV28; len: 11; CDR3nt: TGTGCCAGTGCAGGGGGTTTCGGCTACACCTTC; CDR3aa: CASAGGFGYTF
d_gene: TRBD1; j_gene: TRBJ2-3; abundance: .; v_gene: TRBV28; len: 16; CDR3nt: TGTGCCAGCAGTGCAAACCGGGACAGGCCCACAGATACGCAGTATTTT; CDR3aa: CASSANRDRPTDTQYF
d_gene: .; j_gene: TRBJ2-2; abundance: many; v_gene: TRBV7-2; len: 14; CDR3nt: TGTGCCAGCAGCCGGAGGGGCACCACCGGGGAGCTGTTTTTT; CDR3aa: CASSRRGTTGELFF
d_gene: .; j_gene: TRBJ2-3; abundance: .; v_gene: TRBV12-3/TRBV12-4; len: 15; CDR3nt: TGTGCCAGCAGTTCTTGGCAGGGGTATACAGATACGCAGTATTTT; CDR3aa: CASSSWQGYTDTQYF
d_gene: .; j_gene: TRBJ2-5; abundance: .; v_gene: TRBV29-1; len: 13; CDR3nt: TGCAGCGTCAGGGAGTGGAGAGAGGAGACCCAGTACTTC; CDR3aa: CSVREWREETQYF
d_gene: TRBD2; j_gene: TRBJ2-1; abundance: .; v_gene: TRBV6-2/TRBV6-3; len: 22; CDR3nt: TGTGCCAGCAGTCATCCGGGACAGAAGACTAGCGGGCCATATTTCTCCTACAATGAGCAGTTCTTC; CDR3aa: CASSHPGQKTSGPYFSYNEQFF
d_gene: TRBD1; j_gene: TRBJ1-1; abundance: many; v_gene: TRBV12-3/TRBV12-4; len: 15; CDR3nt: TGTGCCAGCAGTTTTGGACAGGCGAGATCGACTGAAGCTTTCTTT; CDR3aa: CASSFGQARSTEAFF
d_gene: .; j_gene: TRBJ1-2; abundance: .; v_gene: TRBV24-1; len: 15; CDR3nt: TGTGCCACCAGCGCAACCGGGGCGCATATGAATGGCTACACCTTC; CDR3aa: CATSATGAHMNGYTF
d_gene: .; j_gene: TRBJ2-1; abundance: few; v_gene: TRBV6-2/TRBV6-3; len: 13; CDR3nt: TGTGCCAGCAGTTACGGCACTTACAATGAGCAGTTCTTC; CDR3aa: CASSYGTYNEQFF
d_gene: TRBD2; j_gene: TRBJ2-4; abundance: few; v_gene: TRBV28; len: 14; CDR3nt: TGTGCCAGCGGATTGAGGACTAGCAAAAACATTCAGTACTTC; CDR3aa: CASGLRTSKNIQYF
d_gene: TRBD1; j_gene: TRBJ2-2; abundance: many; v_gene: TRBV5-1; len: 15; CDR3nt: TGCGCCAGCAGCTTGTGGACAGGGGATACCGGGGAGCTGTTTTTT; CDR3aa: CASSLWTGDTGELFF
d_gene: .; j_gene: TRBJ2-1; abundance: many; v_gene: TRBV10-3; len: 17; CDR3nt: TGTGCCATCAGCATCCGAGGGGGGGACCCATCCTACAATGAGCAGTTCTTC; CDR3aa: CAISIRGGDPSYNEQFF
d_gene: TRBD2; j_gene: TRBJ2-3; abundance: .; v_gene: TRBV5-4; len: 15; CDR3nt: TGTGCCAGCAGCTCTACTAGCGCCCGCACAGATACGCAGTATTTT; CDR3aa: CASSSTSARTDTQYF
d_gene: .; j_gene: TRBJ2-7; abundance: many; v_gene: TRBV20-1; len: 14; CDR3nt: TGCAGTGCTAGACATACCCGGAGCTCCTACGAGCAGTACTTC; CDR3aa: CSARHTRSSYEQYF
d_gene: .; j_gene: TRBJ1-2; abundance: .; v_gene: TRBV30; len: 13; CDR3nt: TGTGCCTGGAGTGTGACAGGTGACTATGGCTACACCTTC; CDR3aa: CAWSVTGDYGYTF
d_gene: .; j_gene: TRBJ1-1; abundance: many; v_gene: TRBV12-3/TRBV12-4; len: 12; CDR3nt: TGTGCCAGCATAGTTGGAGCCACTGAAGCTTTCTTT; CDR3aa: CASIVGATEAFF
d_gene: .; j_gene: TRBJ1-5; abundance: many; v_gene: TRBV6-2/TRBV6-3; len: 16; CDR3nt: TGTGCCAGCAGTACTGTAGCGGGTCAGGACAATCAGCCCCAGCATTTT; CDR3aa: CASSTVAGQDNQPQHF
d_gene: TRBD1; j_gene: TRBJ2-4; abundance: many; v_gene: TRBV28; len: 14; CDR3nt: TGTGCCAGCAGTGAACCGGGACAGGGGGTCATTCAGTACTTC; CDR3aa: CASSEPGQGVIQYF
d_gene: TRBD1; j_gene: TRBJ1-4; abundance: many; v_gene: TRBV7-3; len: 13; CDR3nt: TGTGCCAGCAGCTCCCGACAGGGAGGAAAACTGTTTTTT; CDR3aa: CASSSRQGGKLFF
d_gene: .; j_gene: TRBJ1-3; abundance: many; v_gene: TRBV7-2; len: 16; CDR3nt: TGTGCCAGCAGCCCCCGTGGAGGGAGCTCTGGAAACACCATATATTTT; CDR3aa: CASSPRGGSSGNTIYF
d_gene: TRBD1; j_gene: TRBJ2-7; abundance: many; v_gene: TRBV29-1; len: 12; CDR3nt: TGCAGCGCAAAGACAGGGTCTGACGAGCAGTACTTC; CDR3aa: CSAKTGSDEQYF
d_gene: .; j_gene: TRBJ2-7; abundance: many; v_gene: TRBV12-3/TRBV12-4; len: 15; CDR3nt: TGTGCCAGCAGTTTAGTAGGCAGGTCGATCTACGAGCAGTACTTC; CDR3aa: CASSLVGRSIYEQYF
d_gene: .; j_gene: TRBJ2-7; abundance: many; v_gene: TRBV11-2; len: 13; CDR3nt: TGTGCCAGCACCCCTGGGTTCTATCGGGAGCAGTACTTC; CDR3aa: CASTPGFYREQYF
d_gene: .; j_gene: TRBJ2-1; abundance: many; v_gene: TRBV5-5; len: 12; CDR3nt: TGTGCCAGCAGCTCGGGCCGGGTAGAGCAGTTCTTC; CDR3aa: CASSSGRVEQFF
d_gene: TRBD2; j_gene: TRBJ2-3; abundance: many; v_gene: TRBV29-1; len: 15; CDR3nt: TGCAGCGTTGATCTGGCTAGCGGGGGGACTGGGACGCAGTATTTT; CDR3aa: CSVDLASGGTGTQYF
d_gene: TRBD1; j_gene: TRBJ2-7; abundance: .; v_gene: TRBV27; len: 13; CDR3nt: TGTGCCAGCACGGGACAGGGTACCTACGAGCAGTACTTC; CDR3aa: CASTGQGTYEQYF
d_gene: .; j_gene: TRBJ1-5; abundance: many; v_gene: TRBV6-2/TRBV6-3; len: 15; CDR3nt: TGTGCCAGCAGTCTCGACCTCTATAGCAATCAGCCCCAGCATTTT; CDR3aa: CASSLDLYSNQPQHF
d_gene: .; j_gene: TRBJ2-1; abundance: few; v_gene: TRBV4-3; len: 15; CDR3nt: TGCGCCAGCATCCCGTCTTTGAGCTCCTACAATGAGCAGTTCTTC; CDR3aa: CASIPSLSSYNEQFF
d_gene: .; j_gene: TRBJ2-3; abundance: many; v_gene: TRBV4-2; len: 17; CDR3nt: TGTGCCAGCAGCCAGGGTAAGGGGGGCGCGAGCACAGATACGCAGTATTTT; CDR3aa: CASSQGKGGASTDTQYF
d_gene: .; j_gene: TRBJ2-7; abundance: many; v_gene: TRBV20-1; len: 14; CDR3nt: TGCAGTGCCCCCAAAGGTACCAGTCTCTACGAGCAGTACTTC; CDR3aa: CSAPKGTSLYEQYF
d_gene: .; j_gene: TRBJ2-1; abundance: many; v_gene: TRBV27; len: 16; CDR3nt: TGTGCCAGCAGTTTGCTTTCCGCTCGCGGTTCGGCTGAGCAGTTCTTC; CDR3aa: CASSLLSARGSAEQFF